The 6 T cell receptor beta chains given below trace back to one sample, sequenced in a study of blood T cell repertoires in COVID-19. Only in-frame clones appear in the TCRdb table, and some are missing; sequencing was by immunoSEQ multiplex PCR. Of around 64,000 clones listed, more than 75% were seen once; the top ten hold 5.2%. Sequencing was done on a sample of peripheral blood. The origin of the receptors is a man aged 50-59 years with active COVID-19.

This clone was counted a few times. The V and J genes are TRBV4-2 and TRBJ1-1; tentative D call: TRBD1 (5 bases). Germline CDR1 LGHNA, CDR2 YNFKEQ. The CDR3 runs 14 residues. Trimming shortened V by 4 bases and J by 6 bases, and 15 bases separated the two germline ends. The CDR3 nucleotides are TGTGCCAGCAGCCCCCAATCGGGGGGACCTGAAGCTTTCTTT. This translates into CASSPQSGGPEAFF.

The V call is TRBV4-3, the J call TRBJ2-2; 7 bases fit TRBD1. The CDR3 consists of 15 residues. Trimming cost V 4 bases and J 9 bases; bases outside gene matches: 11. The germline gives CDR1 LGHNA, CDR2 YSLEER. CDR3 region: CASSLGGRGYRELFF. The CDR3 DNA reads TGCGCCAGCAGCCTAGGGGGCAGGGGGTATCGGGAGCTGTTTTTT.

The V call is TRBV24-1, the J call TRBJ2-2; tentatively, D is TRBD2 (6 bases). The V gene's germline CDR1 is KGHDR and CDR2 SFDVKD. V lost 1 base and J 3 bases, leaving 17 bases between the germline ends. The CDR3 is 18 residues long. In DNA, the CDR3 is TGTGCCACCAGTGATTTTCAAGGAGGGAGGTTAGACACCGGGGAGCTGTTTTTT. Encoded protein: CATSDFQGGRLDTGELFF.

The V call is TRBV5-1, the J call TRBJ2-7; 7 bases are shared with TRBD2. Losses at the gene ends were 2 bases for V and 3 bases for J; bases not matched to a gene: 5. CDR1 SGHRS and CDR2 YFSETQ come from the germline V gene. The CDR3 sequence is 14 residues long. CDR3 loop: CASSFGGRFYEQYF. CDR3 in DNA: TGCGCCAGCAGCTTCGGCGGGAGATTCTACGAGCAGTACTTC.

The V gene is TRBV6-5, the J gene TRBJ1-5; 9 bases are a match to TRBD1. The CDR3 runs 15 residues. Germline V CDR1 and CDR2: MNHEY, SVGAGI. V was clipped by 5 bases and J by 3 bases; unmatched bases: 5. The CDR3 region has the DNA TGTGCCAGCAGTATGGGACAGGGCAACAATCAGCCCCAGCATTTT. It codes for CASSMGQGNNQPQHF.

This chain connects TRBV11-2 to TRBJ2-2, with D unresolved. There are 15 residues in the CDR3. The germline gives CDR1 SGHAT, CDR2 FQNNGV. The V and J ends lost 1 base and 3 bases respectively, with 9 bases between them. The CDR3 bases are TGTGCCAGCAGCTTAGTTGGCAGATACACCGGGGAGCTGTTTTTT. Its protein is CASSLVGRYTGELFF.